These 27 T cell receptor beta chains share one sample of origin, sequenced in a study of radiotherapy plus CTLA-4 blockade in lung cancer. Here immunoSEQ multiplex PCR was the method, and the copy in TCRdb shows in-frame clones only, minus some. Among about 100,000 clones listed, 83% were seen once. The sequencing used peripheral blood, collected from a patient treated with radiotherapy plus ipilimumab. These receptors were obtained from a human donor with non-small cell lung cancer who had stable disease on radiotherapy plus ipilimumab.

CDR3 DNA: TGCGCCAGCACCCGGGACATTAGCAATCAGCCCCAGCATTTT. This translates into CASTRDISNQPQHF. V usage is TRBV10-2 and J usage is TRBJ1-5, with a weak D call TRBD1 (6 bases). Trimming took off 7 bases at V and 0 bases at J, with 10 bases between the two ends. This CDR3 spans 14 amino acids. Germline CDR1 is WSHSY and CDR2 is SAAADI.

CDR3 amino acids: CASSQDPNSGANVLTF. The CDR3, as DNA: TGCGCCAGCAGCCAAGATCCAAACTCTGGGGCCAACGTCCTGACTTTC. The chain employs TRBV4-1 and TRBJ2-6; D remains unclear. Germline values: CDR1 MGHRA, CDR2 YSYEKL. Between the trimmed V and J ends, which lost 0 bases and 0 bases, there was a span of 6 bases. The CDR3 is made up of 16 amino acids.

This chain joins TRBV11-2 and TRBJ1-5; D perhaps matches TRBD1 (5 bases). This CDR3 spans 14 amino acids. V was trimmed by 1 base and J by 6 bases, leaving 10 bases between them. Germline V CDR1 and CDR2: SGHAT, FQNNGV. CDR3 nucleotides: TGTGCCAGCAGCTTAGCAGGGAACGGTCAGCCCCAGCATTTT. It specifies CASSLAGNGQPQHF.

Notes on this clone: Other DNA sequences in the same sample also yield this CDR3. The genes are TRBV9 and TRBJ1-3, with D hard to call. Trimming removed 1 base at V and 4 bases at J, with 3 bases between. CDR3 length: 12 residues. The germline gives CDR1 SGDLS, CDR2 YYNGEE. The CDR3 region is CASSVTGNTIYF. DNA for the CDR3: TGTGCCAGCAGCGTAACCGGAAACACCATATATTTT. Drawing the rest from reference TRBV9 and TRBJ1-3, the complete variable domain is DSGVTQTPKHLITATGQRVTLRCSPRSGDLSVYWYQQSLDQGLQFLIQYYNGEERAKGNILERFSAQQFPDLHSELNLSSLELGDSALYFCASSVTGNTIYFGEGSWLTVV.

The DNA of the CDR3 is TGTGCCAGCAGCGGAACAGGGTTTCCCGGGGAGCTGTTTTTT. It codes for CASSGTGFPGELFF. This chain joins TRBV5-6 and TRBJ2-2, with D perhaps TRBD1 (6 bases). The V gene lost 4 bases and the J gene lost 6 bases, with 13 bases spanning the gap. The CDR3 contains 14 residues. CDR1 is SGHDT and CDR2 is YYEEEE in the germline V gene.

The CDR3: CASSYGTGARETQYF. CDR3 DNA: TGTGCCAGCAGCTACGGGACAGGGGCGCGGGAGACCCAGTACTTC. The chain joins TRBV5-4 to TRBJ2-5; 10 nucleotides align to TRBD1. CDR3 size: 15 residues. J lost 5 bases, V lost 3 bases, and 7 bases had no gene match. Germline CDR1 and CDR2: SGHNT and YYREEE (reference sequence).

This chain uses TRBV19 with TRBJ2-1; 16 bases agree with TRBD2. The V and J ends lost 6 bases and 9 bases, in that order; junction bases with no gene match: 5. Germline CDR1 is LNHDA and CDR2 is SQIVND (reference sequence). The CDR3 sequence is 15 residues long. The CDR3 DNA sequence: TGTGCCAGTAGCCAGGGACTAGCGGGGGGGCGTGAGCAGTTCTTC. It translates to CASSQGLAGGREQFF.

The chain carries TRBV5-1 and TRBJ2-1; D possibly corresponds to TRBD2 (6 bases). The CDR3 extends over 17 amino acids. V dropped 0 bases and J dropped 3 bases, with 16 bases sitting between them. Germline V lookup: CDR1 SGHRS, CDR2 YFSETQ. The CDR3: CASSLALGTPRYNEQFF. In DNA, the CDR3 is TGCGCCAGCAGCTTGGCCCTCGGGACTCCACGCTACAATGAGCAGTTCTTC.

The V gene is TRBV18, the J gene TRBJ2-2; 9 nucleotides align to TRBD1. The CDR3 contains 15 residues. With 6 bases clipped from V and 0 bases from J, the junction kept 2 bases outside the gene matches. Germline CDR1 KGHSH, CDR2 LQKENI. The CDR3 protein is CASSRQGANTGELFF. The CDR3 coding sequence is TGTGCCAGCTCTCGACAGGGGGCGAACACCGGGGAGCTGTTTTTT.

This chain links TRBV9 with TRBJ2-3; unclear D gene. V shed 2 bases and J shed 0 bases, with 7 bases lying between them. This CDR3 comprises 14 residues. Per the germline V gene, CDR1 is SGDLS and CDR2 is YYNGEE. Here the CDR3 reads CASSVTASTDTQYF. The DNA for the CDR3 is TGTGCCAGCAGCGTCACAGCTAGCACAGATACGCAGTATTTT.

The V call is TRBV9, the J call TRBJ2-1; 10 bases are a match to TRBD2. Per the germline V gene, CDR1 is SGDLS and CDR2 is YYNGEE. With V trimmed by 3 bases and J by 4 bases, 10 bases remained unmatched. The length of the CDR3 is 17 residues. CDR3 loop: CASSEGRTSGKYNEQFF. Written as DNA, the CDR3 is TGTGCCAGCAGCGAGGGAAGGACTAGCGGAAAATACAATGAGCAGTTCTTC.

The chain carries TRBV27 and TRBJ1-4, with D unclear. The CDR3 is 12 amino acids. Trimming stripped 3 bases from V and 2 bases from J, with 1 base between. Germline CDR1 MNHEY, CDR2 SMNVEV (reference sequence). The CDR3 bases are TGTGCCAGCAGTTTCACTAATGAAAAACTGTTTTTT. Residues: CASSFTNEKLFF.

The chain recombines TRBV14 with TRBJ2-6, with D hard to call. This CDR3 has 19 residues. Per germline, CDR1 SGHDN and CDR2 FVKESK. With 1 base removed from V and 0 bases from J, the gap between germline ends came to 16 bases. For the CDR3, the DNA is TGTGCCAGCAGCCAAGTCTGGCCCGATTACGCCTCTGGGGCCAACGTCCTGACTTTC. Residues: CASSQVWPDYASGANVLTF.

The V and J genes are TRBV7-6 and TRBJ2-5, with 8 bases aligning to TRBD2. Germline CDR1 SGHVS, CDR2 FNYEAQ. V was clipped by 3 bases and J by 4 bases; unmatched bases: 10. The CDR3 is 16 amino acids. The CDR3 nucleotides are TGTGCCAGCAGCTTCAGTGTTCGGACTAGCCCAGAGACCCAGTACTTC. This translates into CASSFSVRTSPETQYF.

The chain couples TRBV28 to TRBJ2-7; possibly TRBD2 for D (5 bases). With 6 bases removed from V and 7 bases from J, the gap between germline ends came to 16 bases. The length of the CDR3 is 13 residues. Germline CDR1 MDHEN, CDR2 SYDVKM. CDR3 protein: CASSTGPGWEQYF. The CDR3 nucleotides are TGTGCCAGCAGCACCGGGCCGGGGTGGGAGCAGTACTTC.

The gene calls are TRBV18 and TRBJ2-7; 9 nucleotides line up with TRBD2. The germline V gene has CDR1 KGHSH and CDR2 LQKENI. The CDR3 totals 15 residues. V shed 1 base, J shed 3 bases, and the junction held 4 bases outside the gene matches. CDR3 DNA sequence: TGTGCCAGCTCACCACTAGCGGGAGATCTCTACGAGCAGTACTTC. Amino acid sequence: CASSPLAGDLYEQYF.

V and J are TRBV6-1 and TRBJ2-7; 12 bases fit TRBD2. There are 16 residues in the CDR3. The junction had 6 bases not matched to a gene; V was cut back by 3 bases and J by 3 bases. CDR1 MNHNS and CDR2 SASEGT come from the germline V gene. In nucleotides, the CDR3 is TGTGCCAGCAGTGAGGGCCCTAGCGGGGGGGGCTACGAGCAGTACTTC. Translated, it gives CASSEGPSGGGYEQYF.

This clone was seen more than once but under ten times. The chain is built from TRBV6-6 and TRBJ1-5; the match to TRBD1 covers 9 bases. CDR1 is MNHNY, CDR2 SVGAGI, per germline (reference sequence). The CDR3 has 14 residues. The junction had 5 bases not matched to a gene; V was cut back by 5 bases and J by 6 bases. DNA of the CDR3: TGTGCCAGCAGTCCAGGACAGGGGTCTCAGCCCCAGCATTTT. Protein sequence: CASSPGQGSQPQHF.

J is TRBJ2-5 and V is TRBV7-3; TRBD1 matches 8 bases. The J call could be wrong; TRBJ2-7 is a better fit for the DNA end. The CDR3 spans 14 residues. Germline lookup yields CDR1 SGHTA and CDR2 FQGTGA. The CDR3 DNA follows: TGTGCCAGCACCATCAGACAGGGGAGCCACGAGCAGTACTTC. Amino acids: CASTIRQGSHEQYF.

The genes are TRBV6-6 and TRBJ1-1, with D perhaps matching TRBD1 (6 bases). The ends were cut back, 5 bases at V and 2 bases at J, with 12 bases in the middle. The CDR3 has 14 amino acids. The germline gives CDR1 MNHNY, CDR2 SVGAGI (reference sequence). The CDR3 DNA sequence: TGTGCCAGCAGTAGGCAGGGACAAAACACTGAAGCTTTCTTT. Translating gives CASSRQGQNTEAFF.

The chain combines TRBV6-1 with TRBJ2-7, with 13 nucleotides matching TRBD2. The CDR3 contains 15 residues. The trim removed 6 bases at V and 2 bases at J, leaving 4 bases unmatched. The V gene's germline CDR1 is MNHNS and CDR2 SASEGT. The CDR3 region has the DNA TGTGCCAGCAGGATCGGGACTAGCGGGACCTACGAGCAGTACTTC. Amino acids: CASRIGTSGTYEQYF.

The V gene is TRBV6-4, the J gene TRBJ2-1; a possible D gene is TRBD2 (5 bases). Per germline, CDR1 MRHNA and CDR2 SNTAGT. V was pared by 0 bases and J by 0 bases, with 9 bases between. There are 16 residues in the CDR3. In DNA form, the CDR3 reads TGTGCCAGCAGTGACTCGATGCGGGCCTCCTACAATGAGCAGTTCTTC. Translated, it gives CASSDSMRASYNEQFF.

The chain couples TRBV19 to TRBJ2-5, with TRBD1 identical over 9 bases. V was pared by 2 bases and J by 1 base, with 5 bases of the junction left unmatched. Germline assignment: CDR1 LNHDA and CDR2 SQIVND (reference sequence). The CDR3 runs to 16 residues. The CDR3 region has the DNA TGTGCCAGTAGTATAACCGGGACAGGGATCCAAGAGACCCAGTACTTC. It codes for CASSITGTGIQETQYF.

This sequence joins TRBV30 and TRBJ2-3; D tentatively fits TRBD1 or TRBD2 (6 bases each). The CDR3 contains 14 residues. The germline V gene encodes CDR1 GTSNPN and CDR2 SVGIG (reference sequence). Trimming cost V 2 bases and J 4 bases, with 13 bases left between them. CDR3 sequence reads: CAWSFTGAPDTQYF. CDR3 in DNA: TGTGCCTGGAGTTTCACGGGGGCGCCAGATACGCAGTATTTT. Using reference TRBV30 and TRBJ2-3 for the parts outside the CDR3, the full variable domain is SQTIHQWPATLVQPVGSPLSLECTVEGTSNPNLYWYRQAAGRGLQLLFYSVGIGQISSEVPQNLSASRPQDRQFILSSKKLLLSDSGFYLCAWSFTGAPDTQYFGPGTRLTVL.

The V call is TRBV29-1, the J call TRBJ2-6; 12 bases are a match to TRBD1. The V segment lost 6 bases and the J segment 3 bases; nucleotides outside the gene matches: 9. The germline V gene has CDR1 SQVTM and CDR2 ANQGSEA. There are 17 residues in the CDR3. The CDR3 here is CSVASGQGAIGANVLTF. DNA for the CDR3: TGCAGCGTCGCCTCGGGACAGGGGGCTATTGGGGCCAACGTCCTGACTTTC.

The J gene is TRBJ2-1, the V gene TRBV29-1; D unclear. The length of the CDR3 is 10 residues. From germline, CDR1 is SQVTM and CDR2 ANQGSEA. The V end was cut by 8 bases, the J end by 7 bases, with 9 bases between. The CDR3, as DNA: TGCAGCAGTGTGGTGAATGAGCAGTTCTTC. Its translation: CSSVVNEQFF.

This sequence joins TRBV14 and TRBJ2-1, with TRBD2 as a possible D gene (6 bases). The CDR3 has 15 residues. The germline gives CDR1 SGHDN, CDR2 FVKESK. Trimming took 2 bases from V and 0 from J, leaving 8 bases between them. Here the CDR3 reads CASSQYGSSYNEQFF. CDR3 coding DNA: TGTGCCAGCAGCCAATACGGGAGCTCCTACAATGAGCAGTTCTTC. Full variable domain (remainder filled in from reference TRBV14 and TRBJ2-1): EAGVTQFPSHSVIEKGQTVTLRCDPISGHDNLYWYRRVMGKEIKFLLHFVKESKQDESGMPNNRFLAERTGGTYSTLKVQPAELEDSGVYFCASSQYGSSYNEQFFGPGTRLTVL.